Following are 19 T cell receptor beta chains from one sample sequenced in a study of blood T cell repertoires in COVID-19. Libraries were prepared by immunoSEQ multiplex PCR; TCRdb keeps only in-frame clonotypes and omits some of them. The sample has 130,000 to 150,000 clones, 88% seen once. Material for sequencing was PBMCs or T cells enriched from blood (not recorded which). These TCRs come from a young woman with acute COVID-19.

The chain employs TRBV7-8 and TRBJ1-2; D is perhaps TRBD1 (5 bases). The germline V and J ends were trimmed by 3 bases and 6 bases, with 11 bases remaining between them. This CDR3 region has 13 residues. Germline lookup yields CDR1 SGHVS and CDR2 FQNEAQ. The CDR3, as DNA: TGTGCCAGCAGCTTGACAGTCCAGCATGGCTACACCTTC. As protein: CASSLTVQHGYTF.

The CDR3 sequence: CASRQGARSYEQYF. The CDR3 nucleotides are TGTGCCAGCAGACAGGGGGCCCGTTCCTACGAGCAGTACTTC. The V gene is TRBV6-5, the J gene TRBJ2-7, with 9 bases aligning to TRBD1. The J segment lost 1 base and the V segment lost 6 bases, leaving 4 bases of the junction unmatched. The V gene's germline CDR1 is MNHEY and CDR2 SVGAGI. This CDR3 has 14 amino acids.

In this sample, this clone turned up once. The CDR3 region has the DNA TGTGCCAGCAGTCAACCGGGTTCCCCTTACGAGCAGTACTTC. As protein: CASSQPGSPYEQYF. The V gene is TRBV7-9, the J gene TRBJ2-7; no firm D call. In germline, CDR1 is SEHNR, CDR2 FQNEAQ (reference sequence). The CDR3 length is 14 residues. The V gene lost 6 bases and the J gene lost 4 bases, with 16 bases spanning the gap.

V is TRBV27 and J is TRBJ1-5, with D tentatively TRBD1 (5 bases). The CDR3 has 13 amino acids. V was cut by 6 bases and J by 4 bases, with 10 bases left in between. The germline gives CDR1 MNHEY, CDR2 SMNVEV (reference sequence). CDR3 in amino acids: CASSWQGNQPQHF. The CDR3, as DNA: TGTGCCAGCAGCTGGCAGGGTAATCAGCCCCAGCATTTT.

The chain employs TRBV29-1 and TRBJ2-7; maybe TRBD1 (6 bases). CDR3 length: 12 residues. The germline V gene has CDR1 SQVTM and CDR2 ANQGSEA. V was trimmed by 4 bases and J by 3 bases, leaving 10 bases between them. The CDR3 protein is CSVVGRGYEQYF. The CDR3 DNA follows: TGCAGCGTTGTAGGCAGGGGCTACGAGCAGTACTTC.

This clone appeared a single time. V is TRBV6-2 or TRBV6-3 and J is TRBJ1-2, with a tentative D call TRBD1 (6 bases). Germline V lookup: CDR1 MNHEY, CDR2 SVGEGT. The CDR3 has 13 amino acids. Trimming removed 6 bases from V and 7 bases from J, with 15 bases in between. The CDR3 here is CASSGQRQFGYTF. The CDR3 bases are TGTGCCAGCAGCGGACAGAGACAATTTGGCTACACCTTC.

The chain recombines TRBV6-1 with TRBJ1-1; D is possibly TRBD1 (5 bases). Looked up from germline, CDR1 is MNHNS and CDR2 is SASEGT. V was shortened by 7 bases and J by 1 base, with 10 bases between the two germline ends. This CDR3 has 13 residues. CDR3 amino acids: CASTRQSNTEAFF. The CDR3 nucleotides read TGTGCCAGCACCCGACAGTCGAACACTGAAGCTTTCTTT.

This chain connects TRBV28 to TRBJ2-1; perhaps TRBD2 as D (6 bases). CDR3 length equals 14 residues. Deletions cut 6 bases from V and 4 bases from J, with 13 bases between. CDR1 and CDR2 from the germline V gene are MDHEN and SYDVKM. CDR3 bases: TGTGCCAGCAGCCGCCCGGGGGTGTACAATGAGCAGTTCTTC. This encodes CASSRPGVYNEQFF.

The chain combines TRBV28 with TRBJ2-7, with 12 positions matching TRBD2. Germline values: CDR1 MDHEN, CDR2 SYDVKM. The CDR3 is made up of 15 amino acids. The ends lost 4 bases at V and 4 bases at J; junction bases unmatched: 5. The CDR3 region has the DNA TGTGCCAGCAGTTGGACTAGCGGGAATAGGTACGAGCAGTACTTC. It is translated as CASSWTSGNRYEQYF. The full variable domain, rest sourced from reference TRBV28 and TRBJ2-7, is DVKVTQSSRYLVKRTGEKVFLECVQDMDHENMFWYRQDPGLGLRLIYFSYDVKMKEKGDIPEGYSVSREKKERFSLILESASTNQTSMYLCASSWTSGNRYEQYFGPGTRLTVT.

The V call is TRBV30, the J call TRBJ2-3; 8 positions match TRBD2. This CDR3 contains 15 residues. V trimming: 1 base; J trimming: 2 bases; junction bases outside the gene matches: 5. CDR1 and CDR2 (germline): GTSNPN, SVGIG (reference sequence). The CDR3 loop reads CAWSATSGPTDTQYF. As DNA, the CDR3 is TGTGCCTGGAGTGCCACTAGCGGTCCCACAGATACGCAGTATTTT.

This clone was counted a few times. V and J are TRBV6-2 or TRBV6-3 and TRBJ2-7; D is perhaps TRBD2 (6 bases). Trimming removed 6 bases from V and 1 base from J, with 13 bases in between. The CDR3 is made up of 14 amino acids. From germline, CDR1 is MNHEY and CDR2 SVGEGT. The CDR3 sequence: CASSGGTSSYEQYF. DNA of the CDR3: TGTGCCAGCAGCGGTGGGACTTCATCCTACGAGCAGTACTTC.

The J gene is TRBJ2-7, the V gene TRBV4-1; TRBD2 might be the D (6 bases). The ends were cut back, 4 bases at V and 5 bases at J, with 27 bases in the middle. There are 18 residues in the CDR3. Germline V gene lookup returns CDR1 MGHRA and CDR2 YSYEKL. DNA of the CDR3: TGCGCCAGCAGCCGAAGTTCCGGGGGAGGTTCCTCCTACCACGAGCAGTACTTC. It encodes CASSRSSGGGSSYHEQYF.

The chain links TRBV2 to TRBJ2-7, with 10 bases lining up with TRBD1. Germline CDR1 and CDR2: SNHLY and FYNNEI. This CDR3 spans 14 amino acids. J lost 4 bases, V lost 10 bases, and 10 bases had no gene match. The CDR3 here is CAITTGQGWYEQYF. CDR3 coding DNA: TGTGCCATCACAACGGGACAGGGGTGGTACGAGCAGTACTTC.

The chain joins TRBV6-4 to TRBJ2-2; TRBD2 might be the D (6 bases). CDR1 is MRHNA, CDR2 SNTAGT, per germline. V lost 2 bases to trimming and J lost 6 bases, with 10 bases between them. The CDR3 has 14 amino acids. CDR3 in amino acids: CASSDGEAPGELFF. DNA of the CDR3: TGTGCCAGCAGTGACGGGGAGGCGCCCGGGGAGCTGTTTTTT.

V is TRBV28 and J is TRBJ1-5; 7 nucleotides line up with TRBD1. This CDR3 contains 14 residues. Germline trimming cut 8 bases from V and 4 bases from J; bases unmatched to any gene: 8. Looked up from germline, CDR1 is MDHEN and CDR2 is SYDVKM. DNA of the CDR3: TGTGCCAGCGGTAGGGACAGCTTGAATCAGCCCCAGCATTTT. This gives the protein CASGRDSLNQPQHF.

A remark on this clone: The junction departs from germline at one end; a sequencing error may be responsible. CDR3 sequence: CASSLTGFQETQYF. DNA of the CDR3: TGTGCTAGCAGCTTGACAGGATTCCAAGAGACCCAGTACTTC. The V gene is TRBV7-7, the J gene TRBJ2-5, with a tentative D call TRBD1 (6 bases). Germline CDR1 is SSHAT and CDR2 is FNYEAQ (reference sequence). The CDR3 covers 14 residues.

This CDR3 reads CATSPAGGTDTQYF. The CDR3 bases are TGTGCCACCAGCCCAGCAGGGGGCACAGATACGCAGTATTTT. The V call is TRBV15, the J call TRBJ2-3; possible D gene TRBD1, 6 bases. This CDR3 region has 14 residues. Trimming left V 5 bases short and J 1 base short, with 10 bases between. From germline, CDR1 is LNHNV and CDR2 YYDKDF (reference sequence).

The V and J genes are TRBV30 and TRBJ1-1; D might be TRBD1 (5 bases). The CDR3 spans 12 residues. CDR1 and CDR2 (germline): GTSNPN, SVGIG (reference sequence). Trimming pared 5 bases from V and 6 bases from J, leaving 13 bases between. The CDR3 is CAWGRAVAEAFF. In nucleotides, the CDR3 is TGTGCCTGGGGCAGGGCCGTGGCTGAAGCTTTCTTT.

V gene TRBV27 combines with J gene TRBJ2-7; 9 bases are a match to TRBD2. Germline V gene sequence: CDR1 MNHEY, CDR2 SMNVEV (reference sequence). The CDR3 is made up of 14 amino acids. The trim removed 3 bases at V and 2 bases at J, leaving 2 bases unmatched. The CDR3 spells CASSFSGGTYEQYF. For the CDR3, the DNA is TGTGCCAGCAGTTTTAGCGGGGGAACCTACGAGCAGTACTTC.